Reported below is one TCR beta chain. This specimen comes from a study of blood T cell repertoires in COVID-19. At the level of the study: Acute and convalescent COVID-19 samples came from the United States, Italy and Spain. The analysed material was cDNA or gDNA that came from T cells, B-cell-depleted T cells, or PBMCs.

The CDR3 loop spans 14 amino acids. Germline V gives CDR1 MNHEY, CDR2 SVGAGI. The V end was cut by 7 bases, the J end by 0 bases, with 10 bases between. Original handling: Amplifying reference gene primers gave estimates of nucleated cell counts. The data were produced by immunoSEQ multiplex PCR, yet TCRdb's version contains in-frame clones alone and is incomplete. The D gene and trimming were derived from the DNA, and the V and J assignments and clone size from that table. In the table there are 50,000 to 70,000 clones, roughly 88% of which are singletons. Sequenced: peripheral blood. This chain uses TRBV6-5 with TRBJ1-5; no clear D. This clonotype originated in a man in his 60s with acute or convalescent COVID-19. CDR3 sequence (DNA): TGTGCCAGCATTCTTCGGTATAGCAATCAGCCCCAGCATTTT. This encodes CASILRYSNQPQHF.